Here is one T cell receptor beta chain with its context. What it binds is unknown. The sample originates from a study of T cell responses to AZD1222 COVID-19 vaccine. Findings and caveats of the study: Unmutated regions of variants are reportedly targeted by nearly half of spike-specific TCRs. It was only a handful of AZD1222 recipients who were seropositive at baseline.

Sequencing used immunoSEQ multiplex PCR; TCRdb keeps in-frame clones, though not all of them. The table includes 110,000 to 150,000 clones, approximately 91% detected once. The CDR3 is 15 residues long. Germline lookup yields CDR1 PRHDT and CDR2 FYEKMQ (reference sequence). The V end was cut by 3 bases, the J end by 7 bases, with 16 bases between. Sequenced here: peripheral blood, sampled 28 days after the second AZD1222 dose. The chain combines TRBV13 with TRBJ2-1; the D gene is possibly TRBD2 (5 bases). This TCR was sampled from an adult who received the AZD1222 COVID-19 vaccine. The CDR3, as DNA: TGTGCCAGCAGCTTTACTAGGACTCCCTTGAATGAGCAGTTCTTC. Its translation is CASSFTRTPLNEQFF.